What follows is one T cell receptor beta chain and its context. The clone's antigen remains unknown. The record has no base qualities; no much larger clone is one base away. Deletion took 8 bases off V and 7 bases off J, with a span of 18 bases between the germline ends. Based on the germline V gene, the CDR1 and CDR2 sequences are MNHEY and SVGAGI. Reading from cysteine to phenylalanine, the CDR3 counts 15 amino acids. Only CDR3 DNA remains: 45 bases, in frame from the first base. The trial excluded patients who had a history of autoimmune disease or who were on systemic immunosuppression. Peripheral blood for TCR sequencing was collected from all dose cohorts at baseline, on cycle 4 day 1, and on cycle 7 day 1. The samples were drawn from a first-in-human, open-label, multicenter phase I dose-escalation trial of ivuxolimab. The trial enrolled adults with locally advanced or metastatic head and neck squamous cell, hepatocellular, melanoma or renal cell carcinoma. Before TCR sequencing, CD4+ and CD8+ T cells were separately sorted from peripheral blood.

The record originates from a study of OX40 agonist ivuxolimab in advanced cancers. About the investigation overall: Ivuxolimab, which targeted the costimulatory receptor OX40 (CD134), was an agonistic, fully human IgG2 monoclonal antibody. In the dose-escalation cohort, 75% to 90% of patients were male, and the mean age was 60 years with a range of 23 to 79. Peripheral TCRbeta sequencing aimed to test whether ivuxolimab altered TCR sequence diversity and caused clonal T-cell expansion. Intravenous ivuxolimab was administered to patients every 2 weeks at six dose levels: 0.01, 0.1, 0.3, 1.5, 3 and 10 mg/kg. Of the roughly 52 dose-escalation patients, hepatocellular carcinoma was present in about 19, melanoma in around 15, renal cell carcinoma in 9 and head and neck cancer in 9. The paper covers the monotherapy dose-escalation part of the phase I ivuxolimab trial, which included N ≈ 57 patients. Partial responses occurred in three dose-escalation patients, of whom one had hepatocellular carcinoma and two had cutaneous melanoma. Patients were allowed to have had prior anti-PD-1, anti-PD-L1 or anti-CTLA-4 therapy, and roughly two fifths of the dose-escalation patients had been treated with checkpoint inhibitors.

Broader findings and caveats from the paper: Low levels of normalized T-cell clonal expansion were also shown by some nonresponding patients. At doses of 0.1 to 3.0 mg/kg, clonal expansion of both CD4+ and CD8+ T cells in blood was seen between baseline and week 6. Partial responders in the 0.1-3.0 mg/kg groups had among the lowest normalized peripheral clonal expansion, especially among CD8+ T cells. After ivuxolimab, more expanded clones were found on average in CD8+ T cells than in CD4+ T cells. Antigen specificity was not determined for the clonally expanded peripheral T cells.

For sequencing of the TCRbeta CDR3 region, genomic DNA was extracted from the sorted cells. TCRbeta CDR3 regions were sequenced using the immunoSEQ Assay. TCRdb holds this immuneACCESS table with in-frame rearrangements only. Some clones are missing; in checked studies, unresolved V genes explain under half, and the rest has no known cause. Counted in this sample were around 51,000 clones; 88% of them appeared once. The ten largest clonotypes hold 3.5% to 4.5% of the sample. This sequence was found in an adult with an advanced solid tumor such as melanoma, head and neck, liver or kidney cancer. The sequence is built from TRBV6-5 and TRBJ1-6, with the D gene uncertain. The sequencing used CD4+ or CD8+ T cells sorted from blood, collected in a trial of the OX40 agonist ivuxolimab. The bases are TGTGCCAGCTCCTACCTCGGAAGTTTAAATTCACCCCTCCACTTT. Its product reads: CASSYLGSLNSPLHF.